This is a list of T cell receptor beta chains from one sample in a study of T-cell memory formation after mild COVID-19. TCRdb reanalysed the 5' RACE reads using MiXCR and keeps one entry per CDR3 protein. Of about 110,000 distinct CDR3 sequences detected, approximately 14% appear once; the ten largest clones hold 30% to 45%. The source material was PBMCs or a T cell subset sorted from them (not recorded which). These receptors all come from a man in his late teens or twenties who had mild COVID-19 (a few samples of this study predate the infection). Cell type and time point are not known. Both conserved end residues are part of each CDR3. A D gene is named only where the DNA matches it firmly. Clone size is given for some rows only: seen once, a few or many times, or a class if the clone is expanded.

abundance	d_gene	v_gene	j_gene	CDR3aa	CDR3nt
.	.	TRBV28	TRBJ2-1	CASKRGNEQFF	TGTGCCAGTAAGAGGGGCAATGAGCAGTTCTTC
few	.	TRBV7-3	TRBJ1-2	CASSDGQTYGYTF	TGTGCCAGCAGCGACGGACAGACCTATGGCTACACCTTC
.	TRBD1	TRBV19	TRBJ1-2	CASSMGGTAYGYTF	TGTGCCAGTAGTATGGGCGGGACAGCCTATGGCTACACCTTC
many	.	TRBV7-8	TRBJ1-2	CASSLGNWAGEDGYTF	TGTGCCAGCAGCTTAGGAAACTGGGCAGGTGAAGATGGCTACACCTTC
many	.	TRBV5-5	TRBJ1-1	CASSYGTGSNTEAFF	TGTGCCAGCAGCTACGGCACAGGGTCGAACACTGAAGCTTTCTTT
.	.	TRBV7-9	TRBJ2-3	CASSLEMRGDTQYF	TGTGCCAGCAGCTTAGAAATGCGGGGAGATACGCAGTATTTT
many	.	TRBV6-5	TRBJ2-6	CASSSTGSSGANVLTF	TGTGCCAGCAGTTCCACAGGGAGCTCTGGGGCCAACGTCCTGACTTTC
few	.	TRBV5-1	TRBJ2-5	CASTPWDFQETQYF	TGCGCCAGCACCCCTTGGGACTTCCAAGAGACCCAGTACTTC
few	.	TRBV4-1	TRBJ1-3	CASSQEAVGNTIYF	TGCGCCAGCAGCCAAGAGGCAGTTGGAAACACCATATATTTT
few	.	TRBV9	TRBJ2-2	CASSVGGWGPGELFF	TGTGCCAGCAGCGTAGGGGGTTGGGGGCCCGGGGAGCTGTTTTTT
few	TRBD1	TRBV4-3	TRBJ2-1	CASSPRHTGANHEQFF	TGCGCCAGCAGCCCCCGTCACACAGGGGCGAACCATGAGCAGTTCTTC
.	.	TRBV5-1	TRBJ2-1	CASSYLSVDNNEQFF	TGCGCCAGCAGCTACTTATCGGTTGATAACAATGAGCAGTTCTTC
.	TRBD2	TRBV6-5	TRBJ2-1	CASSLILAGGNEQFF	TGTGCCAGCAGTCTAATACTAGCGGGGGGCAATGAGCAGTTCTTC
few	.	TRBV10-3	TRBJ1-5	CAISDQELSNQPQHF	TGTGCCATCAGTGACCAGGAGCTTAGCAATCAGCCCCAGCATTTT
.	TRBD2	TRBV13	TRBJ2-5	CASSLPSGPGGETQYF	TGTGCCAGCAGCCTCCCTAGTGGCCCCGGGGGGGAGACCCAGTACTTC
.	.	TRBV6-1	TRBJ2-2	CASNPQNTGELFF	TGTGCCAGCAACCCGCAGAACACCGGGGAGCTGTTTTTT
many	TRBD1	TRBV12-3/TRBV12-4	TRBJ1-2	CASSRNRDRGPTDYGYTF	TGTGCCAGCAGTCGAAACCGGGACAGGGGCCCCACCGACTATGGCTACACCTTC
.	TRBD2	TRBV2	TRBJ2-1	CASRQRGGPNEQFF	TGTGCCAGCAGGCAGCGGGGGGGCCCCAATGAGCAGTTCTTC
.	.	TRBV29-1	TRBJ2-5	CSAEGTGRSETQYF	TGCAGCGCTGAAGGAACAGGGAGGAGTGAGACCCAGTACTTC
.	TRBD1	TRBV27	TRBJ1-5	CASSSGGPQHF	TGTGCCAGCAGTTCAGGGGGCCCCCAGCATTTT
many	.	TRBV7-9	TRBJ2-7	CASTHNPYEQYF	TGTGCCAGCACTCATAACCCTTACGAGCAGTACTTC
.	TRBD1	TRBV4-1	TRBJ1-2	CASSNRDSNGYTF	TGCGCCAGCAGCAACCGGGACAGCAATGGCTACACCTTC
.	.	TRBV6-2/TRBV6-3	TRBJ2-7	CASSYEFGPRSLEQYF	TGTGCCAGCAGTTACGAATTCGGGCCGCGGTCTCTCGAGCAGTACTTC
many	.	TRBV10-3	TRBJ1-1	CATGDGFEAFF	TGTGCCACCGGGGATGGCTTCGAAGCTTTCTTT
.	.	TRBV4-2	TRBJ1-1	CASSQEGRNTEAFF	TGTGCCAGCAGCCAAGAGGGCAGAAACACTGAAGCTTTCTTT
.	.	TRBV4-3	TRBJ1-1	CASSQVSGTEAFF	TGCGCCAGCAGCCAAGTGTCTGGCACTGAAGCTTTCTTT
many	.	TRBV12-5	TRBJ2-4	CASGSPTLAKNIQYF	TGTGCTAGTGGTTCCCCTACCCTAGCCAAAAACATTCAGTACTTC
.	.	TRBV12-5	TRBJ2-5	CASCLVSETQYF	TGTGCTAGTTGTTTGGTATCGGAGACCCAGTACTTC
.	.	TRBV7-6	TRBJ2-2	CASSLEPANTGELFF	TGTGCCAGCAGCTTAGAGCCGGCGAACACCGGGGAGCTGTTTTTT
.	.	TRBV18	TRBJ2-7	CASSDPGEEDYEQYF	TGTGCCAGCTCCGATCCCGGTGAGGAAGACTACGAGCAGTACTTC
.	TRBD2	TRBV5-6	TRBJ2-7	CASSQTAAGIVAYEQYF	TGTGCCAGCAGCCAAACGGCAGCGGGGATAGTGGCCTACGAGCAGTACTTC
.	.	TRBV7-9	TRBJ2-2	CASSLAGGPGELFF	TGTGCCAGCAGCTTAGCCGGGGGCCCCGGGGAGCTGTTTTTT
few	.	TRBV7-6	TRBJ2-5	CASSPRGAGTEETQYF	TGTGCCAGCAGCCCTAGGGGCGCAGGCACTGAAGAGACCCAGTACTTC
few	TRBD1	TRBV4-1	TRBJ2-3	CASSQVQGGLTDTQYF	TGCGCCAGCAGCCAAGTACAGGGGGGACTCACAGATACGCAGTATTTT
.	.	TRBV4-1	TRBJ1-1	CASSQRGGNTEAFF	TGCGCCAGCAGCCAACGGGGGGGGAACACTGAAGCTTTCTTT
.	.	TRBV12-3/TRBV12-4	TRBJ1-1	CASSLGYLTGDTEAFF	TGTGCCAGCAGTTTAGGCTATCTCACCGGGGACACTGAAGCTTTCTTT
.	.	TRBV12-3/TRBV12-4	TRBJ2-7	CASSGPQVGDPYEQYF	TGTGCCAGCAGTGGCCCCCAAGTGGGGGACCCCTACGAGCAGTACTTC
.	.	TRBV4-3	TRBJ2-3	CASSQETPVLAVTDTQYF	TGCGCCAGCAGCCAAGAGACACCTGTACTAGCCGTCACAGATACGCAGTATTTT
few	.	TRBV29-1	TRBJ2-5	CSVERLGGGETQYF	TGCAGCGTTGAGAGGCTCGGGGGAGGTGAGACCCAGTACTTC
.	.	TRBV14	TRBJ2-1	CASSQGQGGNLYNEQFF	TGTGCCAGCAGCCAAGGGCAGGGGGGCAACCTTTACAATGAGCAGTTCTTC
.	.	TRBV12-3/TRBV12-4	TRBJ1-2	CASSSPREGGYGYTF	TGTGCCAGCAGTTCGCCAAGGGAGGGAGGCTATGGCTACACCTTC
many	.	TRBV9	TRBJ2-1	CASSVVGGRGNEQFF	TGTGCCAGCAGCGTAGTGGGGGGCAGGGGCAATGAGCAGTTCTTC
few	.	TRBV6-5	TRBJ1-1	CASSYSAGNTEAFF	TGTGCCAGCAGTTACTCCGCCGGAAACACTGAAGCTTTCTTT
.	.	TRBV7-9	TRBJ2-1	CASSSQDYSVNEQFF	TGTGCCAGCAGCTCACAAGATTACTCGGTCAATGAGCAGTTCTTC
many	.	TRBV12-1	TRBJ1-1	CASSFATEAFF	TGTGCCAGCAGCTTTGCCACTGAAGCTTTCTTT
few	.	TRBV4-1	TRBJ2-3	CASSQVGFPDTQYF	TGCGCCAGCAGCCAAGTTGGGTTCCCAGATACGCAGTATTTT
.	.	TRBV2	TRBJ2-1	CASRGEGAAYNEQFF	TGTGCCAGCAGGGGGGAGGGGGCGGCCTACAATGAGCAGTTCTTC
few	TRBD2	TRBV7-6	TRBJ2-1	CASTLAGGPVFGEQFF	TGTGCCAGCACCTTAGCGGGGGGGCCGGTCTTCGGTGAGCAGTTCTTC
few	.	TRBV29-1	TRBJ2-7	CSVEDNSYEQYF	TGCAGCGTTGAAGACAACTCCTACGAGCAGTACTTC
many	TRBD2	TRBV9	TRBJ2-2	CASSDPVSGGTNTGELFF	TGTGCCAGCAGTGACCCTGTTAGCGGGGGGACCAACACCGGGGAGCTGTTTTTT
.	.	TRBV5-4	TRBJ2-5	CASSHELTETQYF	TGTGCCAGCAGCCACGAACTTACAGAGACCCAGTACTTC